The 23 T cell receptor beta chains presented below share a single source sample, sequenced in a study of cytomegalovirus exposure and HLA in healthy donors. PCR employed 60 Vbeta and 13 Jbeta primers. Here immunoSEQ multiplex PCR was the method, and the copy in TCRdb shows in-frame clones only, minus some. The sample records roughly 100,000 clones, 60% to 80% being singletons. Source material: PBMCs. These receptors came from a woman aged 60 to 75 in good health and CMV-seropositive.

The chain joins TRBV21-1 to TRBJ2-7; TRBD2, the table's D call, lacks a check against the DNA. TRBV21-1 is a recognized pseudogene. This CDR3 has 19 amino acids. This CDR3 reads CASSKVTAGLPCWLNEQYF. CDR3 nucleotide sequence: TGTGCCAGCAGCAAAGTAACGGCGGGACTACCCTGTTGGTTGAACGAGCAGTACTTC.

Regarding this clone: One end of the junction varies from germline; a read error may be responsible. The V gene is TRBV7-3, the J gene TRBJ2-3, with D unclear. CDR1 and CDR2 (germline): SGHTA, FQGTGA. The CDR3 is made up of 16 amino acids. CDR3 sequence reads: CASSVTGYDGTDTQYF. The DNA of the CDR3 is TGTGCCAGCAGCGTAACCGGGTACGATGGCACAGATACGCAGTATTTT.

The rearrangement uses TRBV29-1 and TRBJ2-7; 10 bases align to TRBD1. The CDR3 has 12 residues. Germline V gives CDR1 SQVTM, CDR2 ANQGSEA. Trimming took 7 bases from V and 3 from J; bases not matched to a gene: 3. This chain's CDR3 is CSAGQGIYEQYF. The CDR3 DNA sequence: TGCAGCGCGGGACAGGGGATCTACGAGCAGTACTTC.

The chain uses TRBV2 and TRBJ1-1; D uncertain. Germline CDR1 reads SNHLY; CDR2 reads FYNNEI. This CDR3 is built from 13 residues. V lost 5 bases to trimming and J lost 2 bases, with 9 bases between them. In DNA, the CDR3 is TGTGCCAGCAGTCCCCTTAGAAACACTGAAGCTTTCTTT. Translation: CASSPLRNTEAFF.

The chain combines TRBV7-3 with TRBJ1-1; TRBD1 agrees at 12 bases. This CDR3 contains 15 residues. V shed 3 bases, J shed 5 bases, and the junction held 4 bases outside the gene matches. Germline V gene sequence: CDR1 SGHTA, CDR2 FQGTGA. DNA of the CDR3: TGTGCCAGCAGCTTGGGGGACAGGGGGCGTACTGAAGCTTTCTTT. This encodes CASSLGDRGRTEAFF.

The CDR3, as DNA: TGTGCCAGCAGCTTAAGTGGGCCACAAGAGACCCAGTACTTC. The encoded protein is CASSLSGPQETQYF. This rearrangement joins TRBV7-3 to TRBJ2-5; no clear D gene. Trimming took off 1 base at V and 2 bases at J, with 8 bases between the two ends. Germline lookup yields CDR1 SGHTA and CDR2 FQGTGA. The CDR3 is made up of 14 amino acids.

This clone is a singleton in its sample. The chain uses TRBV7-9 and TRBJ1-2, with no clear D. V lost 7 bases, J lost 2 bases, and 14 bases lay in between. CDR3 size: 14 residues. The germline V gene encodes CDR1 SEHNR and CDR2 FQNEAQ (reference sequence). The CDR3 region has the DNA TGTGCCAGCACCTCATTCAAGAGAAACTATGGCTACACCTTC. This gives the protein CASTSFKRNYGYTF.

Only one count was recorded for this clone. J is TRBJ2-1 and V is TRBV25-1; no definite D call. CDR3 length: 11 residues. Germline V gene data show CDR1 as MGHDK and CDR2 as SYGVNS. Trimming shortened V by 5 bases and J by 4 bases, and 3 bases separated the two germline ends. CDR3 nucleotides: TGTGCCAGCAGTTTATACAATGAGCAGTTCTTC. Translated, it gives CASSLYNEQFF.

This clone turned up a few times. The chain recombines TRBV2 with TRBJ1-6; D might be TRBD1 (6 bases). This CDR3 has 12 residues. In germline, CDR1 is SNHLY, CDR2 FYNNEI. The V gene lost 9 bases and the J gene lost 7 bases, with 10 bases spanning the gap. The CDR3 DNA sequence: TGTGCCAGACAGGGAGGGAATTCACCCCTCCACTTT. Protein: CARQGGNSPLHF.

This chain joins TRBV6-5 and TRBJ1-1, with 7 bases aligning to TRBD1. The germline CDR1 and CDR2 sequences are MNHEY and SVGAGI. V lost 6 bases, J lost 4 bases, and 11 bases stayed unmatched. CDR3 size: 15 residues. This CDR3 reads CASSARNRGSTEAFF. CDR3 bases: TGTGCCAGCAGCGCGCGCAACAGGGGCAGCACTGAAGCTTTCTTT.

This chain connects TRBV7-9 to TRBJ2-7, with 9 positions matching TRBD2. The junction had 2 bases not matched to a gene; V was cut back by 1 base and J by 4 bases. Looked up from germline, CDR1 is SEHNR and CDR2 is FQNEAQ (reference sequence). This CDR3 contains 14 residues. CDR3 DNA: TGTGCCAGCAGCTTAGGGCTAGCGGGGTACGAGCAGTACTTC. Its translation is CASSLGLAGYEQYF.

The chain links TRBV28 to TRBJ2-5; a possible D gene is TRBD1 (5 bases). The germline gives CDR1 MDHEN, CDR2 SYDVKM. The CDR3 totals 14 residues. V lost 8 bases, J lost 1 base, and 14 bases lay in between. The chain's CDR3 is CASLKGLLQETQYF. DNA for the CDR3: TGTGCCAGCCTGAAGGGGCTACTCCAAGAGACCCAGTACTTC.

This clone was detected once. The chain has TRBV9 and TRBJ2-1; D is perhaps TRBD1 (5 bases). CDR1 and CDR2 from the germline V gene are SGDLS and YYNGEE. The CDR3 runs to 14 residues. V lost 1 base and J 5 bases, leaving 10 bases between the germline ends. The CDR3 protein is CASSVSGQHNEQFF. CDR3 bases: TGTGCCAGCAGCGTATCTGGACAACACAATGAGCAGTTCTTC. Drawing the rest from reference TRBV9 and TRBJ2-1, the complete variable domain is DSGVTQTPKHLITATGQRVTLRCSPRSGDLSVYWYQQSLDQGLQFLIQYYNGEERAKGNILERFSAQQFPDLHSELNLSSLELGDSALYFCASSVSGQHNEQFFGPGTRLTVL.

The chain links TRBV9 to TRBJ2-1, with 11 bases fitting TRBD2. CDR1 is SGDLS and CDR2 is YYNGEE in the germline V gene. The CDR3 length is 17 residues. V was clipped by 4 bases and J by 5 bases; unmatched bases: 11. The CDR3 here is CASSPRLTSGTHNEQFF. CDR3 DNA: TGTGCCAGCAGCCCTAGGCTGACTAGCGGGACACACAATGAGCAGTTCTTC.

The chain combines TRBV7-2 with TRBJ1-3; D remains unclear. V was pared by 6 bases and J by 0 bases, with 12 bases between. CDR3 length: 15 amino acids. Germline CDR1 and CDR2: SGHTA and FQGNSA. This CDR3 is CASRSAGVSGNTIYF. The CDR3 DNA sequence: TGTGCCAGCAGATCTGCAGGCGTCTCTGGAAACACCATATATTTT. The whole variable domain, remainder taken from reference TRBV7-2 and TRBJ1-3, is GAGVSQSPSNKVTEKGKDVELRCDPISGHTALYWYRQSLGQGLEFLIYFQGNSAPDKSGLPSDRFSAERTGGSVSTLTIQRTQQEDSAVYLCASRSAGVSGNTIYFGEGSWLTVV.

The CDR3 loop is CASSDPPGQGAPKAFF. The CDR3 coding sequence is TGCGCCAGCAGTGATCCCCCCGGGCAGGGGGCTCCTAAAGCTTTCTTT. The chain uses TRBV10-2 and TRBJ1-1; 8 bases map to TRBD1. CDR3 length equals 16 residues. Germline CDR1 WSHSY, CDR2 SAAADI. Germline trimming cut 3 bases from V and 9 bases from J; bases unmatched to any gene: 15.

This sequence joins TRBV29-1 and TRBJ2-3; maybe TRBD1 (5 bases). CDR3 length: 13 amino acids. V was cut by 7 bases and J by 4 bases, with 15 bases left in between. CDR1 and CDR2 from the germline V gene are SQVTM and ANQGSEA. The CDR3 coding sequence is TGCAGCGGCGGCAGGGTACAGGCAGATACGCAGTATTTT. The encoded protein is CSGGRVQADTQYF.

The genes are TRBV5-1 and TRBJ2-5, with 7 bases matching TRBD2. The CDR3 covers 12 residues. CDR1 is SGHRS and CDR2 is YFSETQ in the germline V gene. After removal of 4 bases from V and 5 bases from J, the junction contained 2 bases not matched to a gene. CDR3 in amino acids: CASSGEGETQYF. In nucleotides, the CDR3 is TGCGCCAGCAGCGGGGAGGGGGAGACCCAGTACTTC. Complete variable domain (other parts from reference TRBV5-1 and TRBJ2-5): KAGVTQTPRYLIKTRGQQVTLSCSPISGHRSVSWYQQTPGQGLQFLFEYFSETQRNKGNFPGRFSGRQFSNSRSEMNVSTLELGDSALYLCASSGEGETQYFGPGTRLLVL.

The gene calls are TRBV27 and TRBJ2-1, with D tentatively TRBD2 (6 bases). The length of the CDR3 is 13 residues. Trimming pared 3 bases from V and 3 bases from J, leaving 6 bases between. Germline lookup yields CDR1 MNHEY and CDR2 SMNVEV (reference sequence). CDR3 protein: CASSLEGYNEQFF. CDR3 nucleotides: TGTGCCAGCAGTTTGGAGGGCTACAATGAGCAGTTCTTC.

This clone was recorded only once. The gene calls are TRBV9 and TRBJ2-1; possible D gene TRBD2, 5 bases. The CDR3 loop spans 16 amino acids. CDR1 and CDR2 from the germline V gene are SGDLS and YYNGEE. V dropped 5 bases and J dropped 4 bases, with 19 bases sitting between them. CDR3 DNA sequence: TGTGCCAGCAGTAGGTTGTACGCGGGTCTTTACAATGAGCAGTTCTTC. Translating it yields CASSRLYAGLYNEQFF.

The gene calls are TRBV30 and TRBJ2-1, with no clear D. The CDR3 runs 14 residues. CDR1 and CDR2 from the germline V gene are GTSNPN and SVGIG (reference sequence). V gave up 8 bases and J gave up 0 bases, with 14 bases separating them. CDR3 loop: CARRVKNSYNEQFF. CDR3 DNA: TGTGCCCGCCGGGTCAAGAACTCCTACAATGAGCAGTTCTTC. Full variable domain (remainder filled in from reference TRBV30 and TRBJ2-1): SQTIHQWPATLVQPVGSPLSLECTVEGTSNPNLYWYRQAAGRGLQLLFYSVGIGQISSEVPQNLSASRPQDRQFILSSKKLLLSDSGFYLCARRVKNSYNEQFFGPGTRLTVL.

This clone was seen just once. The chain uses TRBV2 and TRBJ2-7; unclear D gene. The CDR3 extends over 14 amino acids. Germline V gives CDR1 SNHLY, CDR2 FYNNEI. V was shortened by 6 bases and J by 6 bases, with 18 bases between the two germline ends. DNA for the CDR3: TGTGCCAGCAGCGCCAAAAGGCGCAGCGCCGAGCAGTACTTC. Protein product: CASSAKRRSAEQYF. The complete variable domain, with remaining parts taken from reference TRBV2 and TRBJ2-7, reads EPEVTQTPSHQVTQMGQEVILRCVPISNHLYFYWYRQILGQKVEFLVSFYNNEISEKSEIFDDQFSVERPDGSNFTLKIRSTKLEDSAMYFCASSAKRRSAEQYFGPGTRLTVT.

V is TRBV2 and J is TRBJ1-3, with D unclear. The CDR3 covers 13 residues. The V gene's germline CDR1 is SNHLY and CDR2 FYNNEI. V was trimmed by 6 bases and J by 1 base, leaving 7 bases between them. The CDR3 protein is CASRAVSGNTIYF. The CDR3 coding sequence is TGTGCCAGCAGGGCAGTATCTGGAAACACCATATATTTT.